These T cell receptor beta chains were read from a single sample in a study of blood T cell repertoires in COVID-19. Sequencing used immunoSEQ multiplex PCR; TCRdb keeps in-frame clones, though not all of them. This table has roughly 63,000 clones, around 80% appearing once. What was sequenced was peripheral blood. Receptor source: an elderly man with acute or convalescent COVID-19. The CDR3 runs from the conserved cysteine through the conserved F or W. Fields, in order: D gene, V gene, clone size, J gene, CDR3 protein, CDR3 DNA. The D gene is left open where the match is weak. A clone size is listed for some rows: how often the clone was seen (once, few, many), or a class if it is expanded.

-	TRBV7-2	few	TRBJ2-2	CASSGGQVNTGELFF	TGTGCCAGCAGCGGGGGACAAGTGAACACCGGGGAGCTGTTTTTT
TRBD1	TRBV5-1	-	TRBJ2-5	CASSVTGGQETQYF	TGCGCCAGCAGCGTGACAGGGGGCCAAGAGACCCAGTACTTC
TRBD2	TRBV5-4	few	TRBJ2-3	CASSLGLGIVDTQYF	TGTGCCAGCAGCTTAGGACTAGGGATCGTGGATACGCAGTATTTT
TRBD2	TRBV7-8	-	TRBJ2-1	CASSRLAGGYNEQFF	TGTGCCAGCAGCCGGTTAGCGGGAGGTTACAATGAGCAGTTCTTC
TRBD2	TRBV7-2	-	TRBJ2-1	CASSLVAGGRNEQFF	TGTGCCAGCAGCTTAGTGGCGGGAGGGCGAAATGAGCAGTTCTTC
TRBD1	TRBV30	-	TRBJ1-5	CAWSVTGAGNQPQHF	TGTGCCTGGAGTGTAACAGGGGCCGGCAATCAGCCCCAGCATTTT
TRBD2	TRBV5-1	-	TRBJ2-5	CASSPRTSGETQYF	TGCGCCAGCAGCCCCCGGACTAGCGGAGAGACCCAGTACTTC
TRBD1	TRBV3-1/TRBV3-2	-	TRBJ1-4	CASSLRQGTNEKLFF	TGTGCCAGCAGCCTTCGACAGGGAACTAATGAAAAACTGTTTTTT
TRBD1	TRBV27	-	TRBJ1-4	CASRKTGEGEKLFF	TGTGCCAGCAGAAAGACAGGGGAAGGTGAAAAACTGTTTTTT
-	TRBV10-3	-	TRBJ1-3	CAIKLSSGNTIYF	TGTGCCATCAAACTGAGCTCTGGAAACACCATATATTTT
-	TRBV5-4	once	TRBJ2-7	CASSLTGSSYEQYF	TGTGCCAGCAGCTTGACAGGCAGCTCCTACGAGCAGTACTTC
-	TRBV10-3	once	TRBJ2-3	CAISTEATQYF	TGTGCCATCAGTACCGAGGCTACGCAGTATTTT
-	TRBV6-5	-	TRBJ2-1	CASSYYSSGDEQFF	TGTGCCAGCAGTTACTATAGCAGTGGTGATGAGCAGTTCTTC
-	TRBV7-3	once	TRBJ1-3	CASSSGPSGNTIYF	TGTGCCAGCAGCTCAGGCCCCTCTGGAAACACCATATATTTT
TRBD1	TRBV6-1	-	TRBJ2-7	CASRDSSSYEQYF	TGTGCCAGTCGGGACAGTTCATCCTACGAGCAGTACTTC
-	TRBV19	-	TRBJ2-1	CASTSGALANEQFF	-
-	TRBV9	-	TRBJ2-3	CASSPRQGGEDTQYF	TGTGCCAGCAGTCCCCGTCAGGGAGGAGAGGATACGCAGTATTTT
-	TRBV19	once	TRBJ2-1	CASTMGGPLNEQFF	TGTGCCAGTACCATGGGGGGACCTTTGAATGAGCAGTTCTTC